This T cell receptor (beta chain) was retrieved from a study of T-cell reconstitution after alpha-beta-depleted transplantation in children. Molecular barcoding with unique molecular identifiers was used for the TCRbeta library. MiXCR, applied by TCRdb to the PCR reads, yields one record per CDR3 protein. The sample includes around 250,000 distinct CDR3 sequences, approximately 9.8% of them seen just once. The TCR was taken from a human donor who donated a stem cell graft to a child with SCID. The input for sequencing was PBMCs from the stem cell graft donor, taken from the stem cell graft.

The CDR3 region is CASNTKERVDTQYF. As DNA, the CDR3 is TGTGCCAGCAACACGAAGGAGCGTGTAGATACGCAGTATTTT. The rearrangement joins TRBV2 to TRBJ2-3; no clear D gene. Per the germline V gene, CDR1 is SNHLY and CDR2 is FYNNEI. Trimming removed 7 bases at V and 5 bases at J, with 16 bases between. The CDR3 consists of 14 residues.